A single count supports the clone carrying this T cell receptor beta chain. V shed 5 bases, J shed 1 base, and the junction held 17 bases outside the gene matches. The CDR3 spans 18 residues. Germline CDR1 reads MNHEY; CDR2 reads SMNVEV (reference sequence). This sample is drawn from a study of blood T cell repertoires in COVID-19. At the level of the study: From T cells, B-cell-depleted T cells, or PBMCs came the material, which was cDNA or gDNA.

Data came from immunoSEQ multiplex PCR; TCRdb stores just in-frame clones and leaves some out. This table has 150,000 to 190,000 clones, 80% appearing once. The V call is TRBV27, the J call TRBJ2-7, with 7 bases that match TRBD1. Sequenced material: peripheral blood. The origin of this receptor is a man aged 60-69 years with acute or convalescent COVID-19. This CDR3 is CASSTPKVGRGSSYEQYF. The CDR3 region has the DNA TGTGCCAGCAGTACACCCAAAGTGGGCAGGGGGTCGTCCTACGAGCAGTACTTC.